Listed below are T cell receptor beta chains from one sample, sequenced in a study of T-cell reconstitution after alpha-beta-depleted transplantation in children. TCRdb used MiXCR to reprocess the PCR reads, holding one entry per CDR3 protein. The table lists about 29,000 distinct CDR3 sequences, 5.5% to 7.5% of them singletons. The material was PBMCs, mostly from graft donor cells, obtained 180 days after TCRalphabeta/CD19-depleted stem cell transplant. Receptor source: a male patient aged 5 to 17 who had a stem cell transplant for acute myeloid leukemia, so the T cells may come from the graft donor. CDR3s include the opening cysteine and the closing phenylalanine or tryptophan. D genes are given only for firm matches. Some rows have no size entry. The others give once, few or many, or a class for an expanded clone.

d_call	j_call	clone_size	v_call	cdr3_aa	cdr3_nt
.	TRBJ2-1	many	TRBV19	CASSIDGFPYNEQFF	TGTGCCAGTAGTATAGACGGGTTCCCCTACAATGAGCAGTTCTTC
.	TRBJ2-3	many	TRBV9	CASTAPHGTPASTDTQYF	TGTGCCAGCACCGCACCCCATGGGACTCCAGCTAGCACAGATACGCAGTATTTT
TRBD2	TRBJ2-5	many	TRBV28	CASDSGGSVETQYF	TGTGCCAGCGACTCCGGGGGGAGCGTAGAGACCCAGTACTTC
.	TRBJ2-1	many	TRBV20-1	CSARVGLAFSEQFF	TGCAGTGCTAGAGTTGGGCTAGCGTTTAGTGAGCAGTTCTTC
.	TRBJ1-3	medium-sized	TRBV20-1	CSAPDSRKGDRSYSGNTIYF	TGCAGTGCCCCGGATAGTAGAAAAGGAGACAGGTCTTACTCTGGAAACACCATATATTTT
TRBD2	TRBJ2-5	many	TRBV13	CASSGWTSGRTAPQETQYF	TGTGCCAGCAGCGGTTGGACTAGCGGGAGGACTGCTCCCCAAGAGACCCAGTACTTC
.	TRBJ2-2	many	TRBV19	CASSIPGSGELFF	TGTGCCAGTAGTATCCCCGGGTCCGGGGAGCTGTTTTTT
TRBD2	TRBJ2-3	many	TRBV10-3	CAISQGLAGVDDTQYF	TGTGCCATCAGTCAGGGACTAGCGGGAGTAGATGATACGCAGTATTTT
.	TRBJ2-6	many	TRBV19	CASSRSLAGANVLTF	TGTGCCAGTAGTAGGAGTCTGGCTGGGGCCAACGTCCTGACTTTC
TRBD2	TRBJ2-7	many	TRBV28	CASRIGGRAYEQYF	TGTGCCAGCAGGATCGGCGGGAGGGCCTACGAGCAGTACTTC
TRBD1	TRBJ2-1	.	TRBV19	CASSPDRVSYNEQFF	TGTGCCAGTAGTCCGGACAGGGTATCCTACAATGAGCAGTTCTTC
.	TRBJ1-3	many	TRBV7-9	CASSTEVLAGTIYF	TGTGCCAGCAGCACAGAGGTTTTGGCTGGCACCATATATTTT
TRBD1	TRBJ2-3	many	TRBV6-5	CASSYSRQGYTQYF	TGTGCCAGCAGTTACTCGCGACAGGGTTATACGCAGTATTTT
.	TRBJ2-7	few	TRBV5-4	CASSFVHVDAEQYF	TGTGCCAGCAGCTTCGTGCATGTAGATGCCGAGCAGTACTTC
TRBD1	TRBJ2-7	many	TRBV6-5	CASSYSTTGGRNEQYF	TGTGCCAGCAGTTACTCGACGACAGGGGGCAGGAACGAGCAGTACTTC
.	TRBJ1-2	many	TRBV18	CASSPIQGHYGYTF	TGTGCCAGCTCACCAATTCAGGGGCACTATGGCTACACCTTC
.	TRBJ2-1	many	TRBV6-5	CASSYVDTYSYNEQFF	TGTGCCAGCAGTTACGTGGACACCTACTCCTACAATGAGCAGTTCTTC
.	TRBJ2-6	many	TRBV9	CASSVHSGANVLTF	TGTGCCAGCAGCGTCCACTCTGGGGCCAACGTCCTGACTTTC
TRBD1	TRBJ1-5	many	TRBV28	CASSPPGGRGPQHF	TGTGCCAGCAGCCCTCCAGGGGGCAGAGGTCCCCAGCATTTT
.	TRBJ2-2	few	TRBV18	CASSPLRAGQNTGELFF	TGTGCCAGCTCACCACTCCGAGCGGGACAGAACACCGGGGAGCTGTTTTTT
.	TRBJ1-3	many	TRBV7-2	CASSNSRASGNTIYF	TGTGCCAGCAGCAACAGCAGGGCCTCTGGAAACACCATATATTTT
.	TRBJ2-5	many	TRBV9	CASSVGLLETQYF	TGTGCCAGCAGCGTAGGGCTCTTAGAGACCCAGTACTTC
.	TRBJ2-7	many	TRBV3-1	CASSPRIAGALLYEQYF	TGTGCCAGCAGCCCCCGGATTGCGGGGGCGCTTCTCTACGAGCAGTACTTC
.	TRBJ1-2	many	TRBV7-3	CASSPTGKQGVNYGYTF	TGTGCCAGCAGCCCTACGGGGAAACAGGGCGTCAACTATGGCTACACCTTC
TRBD1	TRBJ1-2	many	TRBV2	CASRGTGYGYTF	TGTGCCAGCAGGGGGACAGGCTATGGCTACACCTTC
.	TRBJ2-6	medium-sized	TRBV12-3/TRBV12-4	CASMSRDTGANVLTF	TGTGCCAGCATGTCCAGGGATACTGGGGCCAACGTCCTGACTTTC